This TCR beta chain was profiled in a study of blood T cells in healthy people across ages. Study overall: Capture via template switching afforded approximately one barcoded beta molecule per two T cells.

Ranging in age from about 6 to 100, the donors were healthy Caucasian individuals from Russia. The use of a sample-barcoded 5' primer and a J-beta primer mix characterized a second PCR of about 7 to 12 cycles. Every molecule of cDNA carried a tag from a template-switch adaptor with 12 random nucleotides. TCRdb itself ran the 5' RACE reads through MiXCR, one entry per CDR3 protein. The sample records approximately 1.5 million distinct CDR3 sequences, about 32% being singletons. CDR3 length equals 16 residues. V lost 5 bases, J lost 4 bases, and 7 bases stayed unmatched. Germline assignment: CDR1 SGHTA and CDR2 FQGTGA.

V gene TRBV7-3 combines with J gene TRBJ2-3, with TRBD2 matching over 12 bases. Material for sequencing was blood. This clonotype was sampled from a woman aged 25 to 39 in good health. The CDR3 DNA reads TGTGCCAGCAGCCGCCTAGCGGGAGGGCCATCAGATACGCAGTATTTT. Protein sequence: CASSRLAGGPSDTQYF.